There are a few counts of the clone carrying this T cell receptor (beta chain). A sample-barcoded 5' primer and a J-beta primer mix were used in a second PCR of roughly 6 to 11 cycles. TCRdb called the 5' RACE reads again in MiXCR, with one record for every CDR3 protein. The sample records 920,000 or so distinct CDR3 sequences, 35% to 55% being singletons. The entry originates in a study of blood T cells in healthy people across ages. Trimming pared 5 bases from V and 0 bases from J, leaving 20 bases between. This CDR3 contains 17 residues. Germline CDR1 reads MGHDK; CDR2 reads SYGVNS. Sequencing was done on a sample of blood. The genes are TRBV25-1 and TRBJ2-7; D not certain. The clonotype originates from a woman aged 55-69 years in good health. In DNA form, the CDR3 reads TGTGCCAGCAGTAGCCCCGGAAGGGTTATAGACTCCTACGAGCAGTACTTC. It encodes CASSSPGRVIDSYEQYF.